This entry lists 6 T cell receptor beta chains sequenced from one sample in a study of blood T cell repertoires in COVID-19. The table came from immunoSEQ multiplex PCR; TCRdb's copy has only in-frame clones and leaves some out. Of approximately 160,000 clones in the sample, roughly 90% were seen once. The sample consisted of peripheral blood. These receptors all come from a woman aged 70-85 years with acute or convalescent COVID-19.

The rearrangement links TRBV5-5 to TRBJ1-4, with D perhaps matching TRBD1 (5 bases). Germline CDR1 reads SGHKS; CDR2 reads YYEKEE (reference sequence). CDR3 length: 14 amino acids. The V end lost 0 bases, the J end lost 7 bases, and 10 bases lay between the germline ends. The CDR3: CASSLGQGSEKLFF. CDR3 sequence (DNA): TGTGCCAGCAGCTTGGGGCAGGGTAGTGAAAAACTGTTTTTT.

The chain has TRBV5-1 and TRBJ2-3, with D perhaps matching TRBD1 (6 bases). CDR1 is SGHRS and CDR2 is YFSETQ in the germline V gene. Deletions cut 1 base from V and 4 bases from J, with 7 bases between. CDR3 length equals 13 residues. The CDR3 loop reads CASSLNRADTQYF. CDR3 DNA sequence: TGCGCCAGCAGCTTGAACAGGGCAGATACGCAGTATTTT. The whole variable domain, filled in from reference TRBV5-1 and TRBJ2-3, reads KAGVTQTPRYLIKTRGQQVTLSCSPISGHRSVSWYQQTPGQGLQFLFEYFSETQRNKGNFPGRFSGRQFSNSRSEMNVSTLELGDSALYLCASSLNRADTQYFGPGTRLTVL.

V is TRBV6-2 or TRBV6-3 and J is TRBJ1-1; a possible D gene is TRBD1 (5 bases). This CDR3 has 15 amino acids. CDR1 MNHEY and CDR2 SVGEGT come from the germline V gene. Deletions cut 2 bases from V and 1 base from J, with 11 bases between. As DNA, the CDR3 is TGTGCCAGCAGTTACGCACAGGCTCAGAACACTGAAGCTTTCTTT. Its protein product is CASSYAQAQNTEAFF.

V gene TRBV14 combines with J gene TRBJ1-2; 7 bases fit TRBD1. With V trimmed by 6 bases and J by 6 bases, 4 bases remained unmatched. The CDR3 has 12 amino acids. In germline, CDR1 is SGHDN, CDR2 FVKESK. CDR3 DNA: TGTGCCAGCAGTTTCGACAGGGATGGCTACACCTTC. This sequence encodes CASSFDRDGYTF. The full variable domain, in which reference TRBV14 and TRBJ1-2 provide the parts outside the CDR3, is EAGVTQFPSHSVIEKGQTVTLRCDPISGHDNLYWYRRVMGKEIKFLLHFVKESKQDESGMPNNRFLAERTGGTYSTLKVQPAELEDSGVYFCASSFDRDGYTFGSGTRLTVV.

This CDR3 reads CASSTQGAPNQPQHF. CDR3 bases: TGTGCCAGTAGTACCCAGGGGGCCCCCAATCAGCCCCAGCATTTT. The chain has TRBV19 and TRBJ1-5; 8 nucleotides line up with TRBD1. The CDR3 contains 15 residues. V shed 4 bases, J shed 3 bases, and the junction held 5 bases outside the gene matches. Germline CDR1 is LNHDA and CDR2 is SQIVND (reference sequence).

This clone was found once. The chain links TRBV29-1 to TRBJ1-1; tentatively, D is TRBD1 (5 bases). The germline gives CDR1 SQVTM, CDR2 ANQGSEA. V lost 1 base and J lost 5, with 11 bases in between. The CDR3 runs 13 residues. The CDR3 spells CSVEGSGRTEAFF. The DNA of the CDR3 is TGCAGCGTTGAAGGGTCAGGGCGAACTGAAGCTTTCTTT.